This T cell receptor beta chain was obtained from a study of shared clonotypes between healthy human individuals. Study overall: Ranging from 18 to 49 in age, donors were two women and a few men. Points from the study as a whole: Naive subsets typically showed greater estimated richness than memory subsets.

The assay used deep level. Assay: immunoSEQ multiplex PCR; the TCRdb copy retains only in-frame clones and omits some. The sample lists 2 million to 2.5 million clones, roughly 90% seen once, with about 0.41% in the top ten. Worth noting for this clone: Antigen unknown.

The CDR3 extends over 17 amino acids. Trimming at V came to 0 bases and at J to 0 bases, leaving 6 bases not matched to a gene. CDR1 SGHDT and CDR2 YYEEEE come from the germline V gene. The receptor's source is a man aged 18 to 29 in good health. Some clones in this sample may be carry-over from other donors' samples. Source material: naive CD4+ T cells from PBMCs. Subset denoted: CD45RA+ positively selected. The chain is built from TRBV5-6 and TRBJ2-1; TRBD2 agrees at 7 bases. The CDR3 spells CASSLVASGNSYNEQFF. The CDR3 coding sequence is TGTGCCAGCAGCTTGGTGGCTAGCGGAAACTCCTACAATGAGCAGTTCTTC.